This TCR beta chain is drawn from a study of T cell responses to AZD1222 COVID-19 vaccine (dated by TCRdb to the early 2020s). A note on the overall study: AZD1222 recipients given second doses at about 4 weeks or at about 12 weeks were pooled, since spike-specific TCR depth and breadth were not found to differ between the two schedules. A total of 233 trial participants underwent TCR sequencing, of whom more than 200 had received two doses of AZD1222 and 26 had received two doses of the MenACWY control vaccine. Trial participants were enrolled by age into 18-55, 56-69 and 70-plus year subgroups, with about 150, 28 and 57 TCR-sequenced participants respectively. Summary of the overall study and its limitations: Conclusions about previously exposed vaccinees are limited, since just a handful of AZD1222 recipients were seropositive for SARS-CoV-2 at baseline. Vaccine-associated CD4 TCRs spanned the whole spike protein, with dominant responses in regions 160-218 and 743-854. The 56-69-year group was small, and its depth increase did not reach significance, likely because of low power. Reportedly, almost half of the unique spike-specific TCRs recognized epitopes lying outside the regions that are mutated in the B.1.351 and B.1.1.7 variants. Because no day 14 peak-response samples were available, repertoires were characterized only after the peak T cell response. Most participants were white British and females outnumbered males, and the authors suggested that clonal diversity may have been underestimated. After two AZD1222 doses, spike-specific TCR breadth and depth were significantly higher than at day 0 and than in MenACWY recipients.

Reading the label with the study, this specimen's time point is: baseline before first vaccination. Vaccinee samples came from UK trials COV001 and COV002, including a single-blind randomized controlled phase 2/3 trial of AZD1222 (ChAdOx1 nCoV-19) in healthy adults. Trial participant PBMC samples were collected at day 0 and day 28 after the second dose for TCRbeta chain sequencing. Turning to this clone: What this receptor recognizes is not known. The input lacks base qualities; no much larger clone sits a single base away.

The CDR3 runs 14 residues from the cysteine to the phenylalanine. CDR3 DNA is the only sequence kept; it has 42 bases, read in frame from the first base. Clipping removes 4 bases from V and 7 bases from J, with 6 as the unmatched junction base count. CDR1 and CDR2, per the germline V gene (reference sequence), are LNHDA and SQIVND. The CDR3 regions of human TCRbeta chains were analyzed by immunosequencing. On the study's bioinformatics: TCRs in the repertoires were compared against a reference library of SARS-CoV-2-specific TCRs that had been generated with the MIRA antigen-specificity platform. Breadth was defined as the fraction of unique TCRs that were SARS-CoV-2-associated, and depth was defined as the fraction of total T cells that were SARS-CoV-2-associated. Using the MIRA data, each spike-specific TCR was mapped to the spike region that the TCR reacts to and placed in a CD4 or CD8 class. Log10-transformed breadth and depth values were compared by one-way ANOVA with Sidak's multiple comparisons tests. In its TCRdb copy, this immuneACCESS table keeps in-frame sequences only and misses some clones. Where compared with another copy, unresolved V genes explain less than half of these, and the others have no known cause. That table furnishes V, J and clone size, whereas the DNA furnished D and trimming. This sample lists about 170,000 clones; approximately 92% were detected once. Together, the top ten hold roughly 1.6% of the sample.

This TCR derives from an adult in good health. The sample in question was peripheral blood, obtained on day 0 of AZD1222 vaccination. Recombination connected TRBV19 to TRBJ1-5; 8 of the junction bases match TRBD1. The DNA sequence reads TGTGCCAGTAGTACGACAGGGGATAGGCAGCCCCAGCATTTT. This is translated as CASSTTGDRQPQHF.